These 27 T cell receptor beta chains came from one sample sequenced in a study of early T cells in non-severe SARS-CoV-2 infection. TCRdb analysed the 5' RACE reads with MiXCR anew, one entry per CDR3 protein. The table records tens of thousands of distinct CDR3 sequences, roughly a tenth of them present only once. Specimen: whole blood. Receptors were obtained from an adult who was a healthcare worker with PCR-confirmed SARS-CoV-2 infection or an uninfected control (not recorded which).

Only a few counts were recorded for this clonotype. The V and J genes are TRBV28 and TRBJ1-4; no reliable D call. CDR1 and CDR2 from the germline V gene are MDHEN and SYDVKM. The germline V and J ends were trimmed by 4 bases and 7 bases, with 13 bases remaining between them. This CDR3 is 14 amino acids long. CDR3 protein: CASSSPLPIEKLFF. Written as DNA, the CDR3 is TGTGCCAGCAGTTCACCCCTTCCAATTGAAAAACTGTTTTTT.

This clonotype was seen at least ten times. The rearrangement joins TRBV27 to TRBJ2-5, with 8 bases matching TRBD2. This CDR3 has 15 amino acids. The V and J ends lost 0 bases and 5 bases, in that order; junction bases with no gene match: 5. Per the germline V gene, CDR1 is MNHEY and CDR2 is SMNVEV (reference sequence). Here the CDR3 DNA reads TGTGCCAGCAGTTTATCAGTAGCGGGATGGGAGACCCAGTACTTC. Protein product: CASSLSVAGWETQYF.

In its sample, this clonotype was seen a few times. CDR3 residues: CASRQLAGGLTDTQYF. CDR3 DNA: TGTGCCAGCAGACAGCTAGCGGGAGGGCTCACAGATACGCAGTATTTT. The V call is TRBV6-5, the J call TRBJ2-3, with TRBD2 matching 12 bases. J gave up 2 bases and V 6 bases, and 6 bases lay outside the gene matches. This CDR3 comprises 16 residues. Germline assignment: CDR1 MNHEY and CDR2 SVGAGI.

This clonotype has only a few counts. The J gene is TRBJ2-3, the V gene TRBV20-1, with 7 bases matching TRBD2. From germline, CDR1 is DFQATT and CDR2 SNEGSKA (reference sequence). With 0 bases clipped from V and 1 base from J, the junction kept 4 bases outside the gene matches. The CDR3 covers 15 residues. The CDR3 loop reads CSAREKTSGTDTQYF. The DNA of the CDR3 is TGCAGTGCTAGAGAAAAAACTAGCGGCACAGATACGCAGTATTTT.

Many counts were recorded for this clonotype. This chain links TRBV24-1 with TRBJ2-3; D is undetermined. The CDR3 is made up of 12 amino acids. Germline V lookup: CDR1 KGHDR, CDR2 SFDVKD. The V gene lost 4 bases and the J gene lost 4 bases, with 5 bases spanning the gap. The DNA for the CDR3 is TGTGCCACCAGTGAGTATGCAGATACGCAGTATTTT. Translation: CATSEYADTQYF.

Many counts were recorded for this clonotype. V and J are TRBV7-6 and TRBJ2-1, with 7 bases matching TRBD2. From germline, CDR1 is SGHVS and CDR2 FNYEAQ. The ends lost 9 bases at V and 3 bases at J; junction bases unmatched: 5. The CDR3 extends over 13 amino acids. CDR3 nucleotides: TGTGCCAGTACTAGCGACCACTACAATGAGCAGTTCTTC. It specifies CASTSDHYNEQFF.

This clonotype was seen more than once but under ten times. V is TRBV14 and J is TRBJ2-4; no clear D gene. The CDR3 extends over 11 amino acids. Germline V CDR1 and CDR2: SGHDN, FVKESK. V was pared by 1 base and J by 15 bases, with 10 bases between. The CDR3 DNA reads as TGTGCCAGCAGCCAAGGGGAACGGACGTACTTC. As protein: CASSQGERTYF. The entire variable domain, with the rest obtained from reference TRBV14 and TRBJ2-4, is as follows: EAGVTQFPSHSVIEKGQTVTLRCDPISGHDNLYWYRRVMGKEIKFLLHFVKESKQDESGMPNNRFLAERTGGTYSTLKVQPAELEDSGVYFCASSQGERTYFGAGTRLSVL.

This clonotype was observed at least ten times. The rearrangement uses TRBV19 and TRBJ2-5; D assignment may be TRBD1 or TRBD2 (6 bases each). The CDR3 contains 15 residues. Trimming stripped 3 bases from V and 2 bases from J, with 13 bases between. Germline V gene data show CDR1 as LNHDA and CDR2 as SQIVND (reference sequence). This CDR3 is CASSMGVGGQETQYF. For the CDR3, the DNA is TGTGCCAGTAGTATGGGTGTAGGGGGGCAAGAGACCCAGTACTTC.

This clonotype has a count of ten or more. The CDR3 DNA follows: TGTGCCAGCAGCTTAGAGCGAGGGTTCGCTGAGCAGTTCTTC. It encodes CASSLERGFAEQFF. The chain carries TRBV7-8 and TRBJ2-1; weak D call: TRBD2 (5 bases). The CDR3 totals 14 residues. Germline CDR1 and CDR2: SGHVS and FQNEAQ. Trimming pared 1 base from V and 9 bases from J, leaving 13 bases between.

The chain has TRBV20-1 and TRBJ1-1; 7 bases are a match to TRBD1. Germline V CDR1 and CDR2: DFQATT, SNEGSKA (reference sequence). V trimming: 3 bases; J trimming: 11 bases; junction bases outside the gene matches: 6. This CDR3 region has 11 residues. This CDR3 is CSASSGGTAFF. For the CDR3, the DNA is TGCAGTGCTAGTTCAGGGGGAACGGCTTTCTTT.

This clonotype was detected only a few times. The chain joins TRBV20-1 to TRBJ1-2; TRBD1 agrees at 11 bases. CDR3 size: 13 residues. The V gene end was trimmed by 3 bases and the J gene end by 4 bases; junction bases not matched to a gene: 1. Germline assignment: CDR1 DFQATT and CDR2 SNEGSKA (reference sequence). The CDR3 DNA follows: TGCAGTGCTAGGGGACAGGGGGTCTATGGCTACACCTTC. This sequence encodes CSARGQGVYGYTF.

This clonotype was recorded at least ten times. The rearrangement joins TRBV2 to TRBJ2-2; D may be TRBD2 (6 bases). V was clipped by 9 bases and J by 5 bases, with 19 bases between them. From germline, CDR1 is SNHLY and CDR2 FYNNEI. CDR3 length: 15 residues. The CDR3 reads CARGTGLRRTGELFF. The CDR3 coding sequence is TGTGCCAGGGGTACGGGACTCCGCCGAACCGGGGAGCTGTTTTTT.

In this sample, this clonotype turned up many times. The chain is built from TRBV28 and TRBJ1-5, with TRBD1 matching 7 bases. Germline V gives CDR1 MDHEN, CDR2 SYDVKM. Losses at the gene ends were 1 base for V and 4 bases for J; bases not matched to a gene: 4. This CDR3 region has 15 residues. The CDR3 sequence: CASSLSLTGNQPQHF. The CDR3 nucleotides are TGTGCCAGCAGTTTATCCCTGACAGGGAATCAGCCCCAGCATTTT. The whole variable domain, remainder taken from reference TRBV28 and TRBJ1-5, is DVKVTQSSRYLVKRTGEKVFLECVQDMDHENMFWYRQDPGLGLRLIYFSYDVKMKEKGDIPEGYSVSREKKERFSLILESASTNQTSMYLCASSLSLTGNQPQHFGDGTRLSIL.

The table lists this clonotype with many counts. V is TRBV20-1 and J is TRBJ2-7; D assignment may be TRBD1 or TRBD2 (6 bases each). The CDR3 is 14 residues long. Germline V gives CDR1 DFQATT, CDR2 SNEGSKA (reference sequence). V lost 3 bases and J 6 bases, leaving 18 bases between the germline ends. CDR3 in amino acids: CSASEGVSGGEQYF. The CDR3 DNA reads TGCAGTGCTAGCGAGGGGGTTAGCGGCGGCGAGCAGTACTTC.

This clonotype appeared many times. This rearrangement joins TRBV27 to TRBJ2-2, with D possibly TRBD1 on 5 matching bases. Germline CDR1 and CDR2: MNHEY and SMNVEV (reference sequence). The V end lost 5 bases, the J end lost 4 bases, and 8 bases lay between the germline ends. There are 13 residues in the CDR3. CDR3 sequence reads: CASSTGPTGELFF. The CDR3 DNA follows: TGTGCCAGCAGTACAGGCCCCACCGGGGAGCTGTTTTTT.

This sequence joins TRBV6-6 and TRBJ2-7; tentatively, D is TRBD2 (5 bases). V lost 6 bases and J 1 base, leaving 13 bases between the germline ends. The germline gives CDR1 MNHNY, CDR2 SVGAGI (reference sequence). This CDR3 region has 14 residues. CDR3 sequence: CASSPRGSSYEQYF. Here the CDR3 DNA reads TGTGCCAGCAGCCCACGGGGTTCTTCCTACGAGCAGTACTTC.

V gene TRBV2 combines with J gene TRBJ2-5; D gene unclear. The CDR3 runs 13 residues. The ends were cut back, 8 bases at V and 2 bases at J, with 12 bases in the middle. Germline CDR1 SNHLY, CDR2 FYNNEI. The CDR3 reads CASCDRTQETQYF. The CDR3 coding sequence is TGTGCCAGCTGCGACCGGACGCAAGAGACCCAGTACTTC.

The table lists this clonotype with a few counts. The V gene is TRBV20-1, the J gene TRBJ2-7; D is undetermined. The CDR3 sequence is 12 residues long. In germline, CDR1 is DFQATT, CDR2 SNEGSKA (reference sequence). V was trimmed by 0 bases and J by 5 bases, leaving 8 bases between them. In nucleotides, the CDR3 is TGCAGTGCTAGAGATAATATGCACGAGCAGTACTTC. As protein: CSARDNMHEQYF.

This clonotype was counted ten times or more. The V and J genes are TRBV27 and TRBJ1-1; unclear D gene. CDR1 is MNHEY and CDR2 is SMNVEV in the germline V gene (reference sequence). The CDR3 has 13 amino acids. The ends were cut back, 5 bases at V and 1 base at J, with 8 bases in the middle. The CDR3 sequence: CASSPSANTEAFF. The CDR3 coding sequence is TGTGCCAGCAGTCCAAGCGCGAACACTGAAGCTTTCTTT.

The CDR3 DNA is TGTGCCAGCAGCCTACCCCCAGCGGGAAGATTAAGGGAGCAGTACTTC. Translated: CASSLPPAGRLREQYF. The rearrangement uses TRBV13 and TRBJ2-7; 7 bases match TRBD2. CDR1 is PRHDT, CDR2 FYEKMQ, per germline (reference sequence). There are 16 residues in the CDR3. Losses at the gene ends were 5 bases for V and 7 bases for J; bases not matched to a gene: 17.

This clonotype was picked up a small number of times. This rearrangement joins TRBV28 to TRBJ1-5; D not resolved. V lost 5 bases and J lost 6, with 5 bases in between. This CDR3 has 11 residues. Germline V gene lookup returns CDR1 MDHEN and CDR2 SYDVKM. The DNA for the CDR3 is TGTGCCAGCAGTGATCCTCAGCCCCAGCATTTT. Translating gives CASSDPQPQHF.

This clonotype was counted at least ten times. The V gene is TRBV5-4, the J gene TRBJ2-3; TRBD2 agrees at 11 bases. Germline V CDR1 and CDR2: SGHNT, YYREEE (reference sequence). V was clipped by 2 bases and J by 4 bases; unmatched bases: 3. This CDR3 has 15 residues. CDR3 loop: CASSLLAGAPDTQYF. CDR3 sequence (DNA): TGTGCCAGCAGCTTACTAGCGGGAGCTCCAGATACGCAGTATTTT.

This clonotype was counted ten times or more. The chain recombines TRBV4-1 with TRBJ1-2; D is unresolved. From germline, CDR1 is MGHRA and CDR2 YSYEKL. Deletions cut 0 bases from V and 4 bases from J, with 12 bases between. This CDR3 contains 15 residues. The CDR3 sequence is CASSQEPTVTYGYTF. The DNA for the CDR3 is TGCGCCAGCAGCCAAGAACCTACAGTGACCTATGGCTACACCTTC.

CDR3 DNA: TGTGCCAGCAGTGAAGGGGGACCAGCTAACTATGGCTACACCTTC. Its protein product is CASSEGGPANYGYTF. The rearrangement uses TRBV2 and TRBJ1-2, with a weak D call TRBD1 (5 bases). Germline values: CDR1 SNHLY, CDR2 FYNNEI. CDR3 size: 15 residues. V was shortened by 1 base and J by 0 bases, with 9 bases between the two germline ends.

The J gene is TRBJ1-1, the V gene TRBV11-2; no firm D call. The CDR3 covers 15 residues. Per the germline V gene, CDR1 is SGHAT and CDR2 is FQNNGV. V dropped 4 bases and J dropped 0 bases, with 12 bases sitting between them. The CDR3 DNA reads TGTGCCAGCAGCTCCATCAGCTCTATGAACACTGAAGCTTTCTTT. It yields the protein CASSSISSMNTEAFF.

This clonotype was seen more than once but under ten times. As DNA, the CDR3 is TGTGCCAGCAGCTTAGTAGCGGGAGGCGCCTACAATGAGCAGTTCTTC. Encoded protein: CASSLVAGGAYNEQFF. V gene TRBV7-2 combines with J gene TRBJ2-1; TRBD2 matches at 10 bases. The CDR3 has 16 amino acids. Germline V gene lookup returns CDR1 SGHTA and CDR2 FQGNSA. The V segment lost 1 base and the J segment 2 bases; nucleotides outside the gene matches: 2.

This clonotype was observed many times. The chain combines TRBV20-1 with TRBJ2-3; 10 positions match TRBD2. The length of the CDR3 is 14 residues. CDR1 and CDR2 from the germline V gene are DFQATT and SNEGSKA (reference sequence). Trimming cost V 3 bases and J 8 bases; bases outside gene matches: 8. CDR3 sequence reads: CSARSLAGVFTQYF. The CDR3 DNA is TGCAGTGCTAGGTCCCTAGCGGGAGTGTTTACGCAGTATTTT.